The present T cell receptor beta chain was sequenced within a study of patients and donors after allogeneic stem cell transplantation. TCRdb processed the RT-PCR reads anew with MiXCR; each CDR3 protein has one entry. This table holds 400,000 to 450,000 distinct CDR3 sequences, 15% to 20% found once. This CDR3 has 13 residues. Germline V lookup: CDR1 MDHEN, CDR2 SYDVKM. Trimming cost V 11 bases and J 3 bases; bases outside gene matches: 10. This receptor was obtained from a human donor who was either an allogeneic HSCT recipient or a stem cell or donor lymphocyte infusion donor (not recorded which). It is not recorded whose cells these are; they may come from a transplant donor. Sequences were obtained from blood, either unsorted or a sorted T cell fraction (not recorded which). The chain combines TRBV28 with TRBJ2-7; TRBD1 aligns across 7 bases. The CDR3 DNA reads as TGTGCCTCAAGGACAGGCGCTGACTACGAGCAGTACTTC. Translation: CASRTGADYEQYF. The full variable domain, rest sourced from reference TRBV28 and TRBJ2-7, is DVKVTQSSRYLVKRTGEKVFLECVQDMDHENMFWYRQDPGLGLRLIYFSYDVKMKEKGDIPEGYSVSREKKERFSLILESASTNQTSMYLCASRTGADYEQYFGPGTRLTVT.